These 20 T cell receptor beta chains share one sample of origin, sequenced in a study of blood T cell repertoires in COVID-19. Some clones are missing from TCRdb's copy, which holds only in-frame ones; the method was immunoSEQ multiplex PCR. The top ten clones hold under 2% of a sample with about 320,000 clones, roughly 85% of them seen once. The source material was PBMCs or T cells enriched from blood (not recorded which). All receptors come from a woman aged 25 to 39 who had been exposed to COVID-19.

The gene calls are TRBV4-2 and TRBJ1-4; 8 bases match TRBD1. Looked up from germline, CDR1 is LGHNA and CDR2 is YNFKEQ. The junction had 2 bases not matched to a gene; V was cut back by 0 bases and J by 5 bases. The CDR3 length is 15 residues. CDR3 loop: CASSQEDRGNEKLFF. The CDR3 nucleotides read TGTGCCAGCAGCCAAGAAGACAGGGGCAATGAAAAACTGTTTTTT.

The V call is TRBV11-3, the J call TRBJ1-1; maybe TRBD1 (6 bases). Germline V gives CDR1 SGHNT, CDR2 YENEEA. Trimming took off 4 bases at V and 6 bases at J, with 12 bases between the two ends. The CDR3 contains 13 residues. The CDR3 here is CASSSFEGAEAFF. CDR3 DNA sequence: TGTGCCAGCAGCTCCTTTGAGGGGGCTGAAGCTTTCTTT. The full variable domain, completed using reference TRBV11-3 and TRBJ1-1, is EAGVVQSPRYKIIEKKQPVAFWCNPISGHNTLYWYLQNLGQGPELLIRYENEEAVDDSQLPKDRFSAERLKGVDSTLKIQPAELGDSAVYLCASSSFEGAEAFFGQGTRLTVV.

The chain carries TRBV7-9 and TRBJ1-4, with 9 nucleotides matching TRBD1. Germline CDR1 SEHNR, CDR2 FQNEAQ (reference sequence). This CDR3 has 15 amino acids. V dropped 1 base and J dropped 10; count of bases not matched to a gene: 7. For the CDR3, the DNA is TGTGCCAGCAGCTTAGGGACAGGGGCCGTTCGAAAACTGTTTTTT. Translation gives CASSLGTGAVRKLFF.

The chain recombines TRBV11-3 with TRBJ2-1, with a tentative D call TRBD1 (6 bases). The germline CDR1 and CDR2 sequences are SGHNT and YENEEA. This CDR3 contains 15 residues. Trimming stripped 1 base from V and 4 bases from J, with 11 bases between. CDR3 loop: CASSLGLQGYNEQFF. The CDR3 nucleotides read TGTGCCAGCAGCTTAGGGTTACAGGGATACAATGAGCAGTTCTTC.

This clone has only one observation. V gene TRBV5-4 combines with J gene TRBJ2-1; 13 positions match TRBD2. The ends lost 4 bases at V and 9 bases at J; junction bases unmatched: 4. CDR3 length: 14 residues. Germline V CDR1 and CDR2: SGHNT, YYREEE (reference sequence). The CDR3 sequence is CASSLGLAGSEQFF. CDR3 DNA sequence: TGTGCCAGCAGCCTGGGACTAGCGGGGAGTGAGCAGTTCTTC.

J is TRBJ1-6 and V is TRBV4-1; D is ambiguous. The V gene's germline CDR1 is MGHRA and CDR2 YSYEKL. Between the trimmed V and J ends, which lost 1 base and 5 bases, there was a span of 12 bases. The CDR3 runs 16 residues. CDR3 nucleotides: TGCGCCAGCAGCCAAGTAGTTCGAGTAGATAATTCACCCCTCCACTTT. Its protein is CASSQVVRVDNSPLHF.

The V call is TRBV14, the J call TRBJ1-2; D is possibly TRBD1 (6 bases). Trimming shortened V by 1 base and J by 5 bases, and 11 bases separated the two germline ends. There are 14 residues in the CDR3. Looked up from germline, CDR1 is SGHDN and CDR2 is FVKESK. CDR3 DNA sequence: TGTGCCAGCAGCCAAGCGTCACAGGGTTATGGCTACACCTTC. This gives the protein CASSQASQGYGYTF.

CDR3 protein: CASSSGQDTYF. CDR3 DNA: TGTGCCAGCAGCTCAGGACAGGATACGTACTTC. The J gene is TRBJ2-7, the V gene TRBV7-6, with 7 nucleotides matching TRBD1. The CDR3 covers 11 residues. The V and J ends lost 4 bases and 12 bases, in that order; junction bases with no gene match: 6. The germline V gene encodes CDR1 SGHVS and CDR2 FNYEAQ.

This clone has a single count. V is TRBV5-1 and J is TRBJ2-2; TRBD1 matches 7 bases. The CDR3 is 15 residues long. From germline, CDR1 is SGHRS and CDR2 YFSETQ. The V segment lost 4 bases and the J segment 2 bases; nucleotides outside the gene matches: 5. This CDR3 reads CASSAGTVNTGELFF. CDR3 nucleotide sequence: TGCGCCAGCAGCGCCGGGACAGTAAACACCGGGGAGCTGTTTTTT.

The chain's CDR3 is CASSQGQSNYGYTF. DNA for the CDR3: TGTGCCAGCAGCCAAGGACAGTCTAACTATGGCTACACCTTC. V usage is TRBV3-1 (or the pseudogene TRBV3-2) and J usage is TRBJ1-2; D may be TRBD1 (5 bases). CDR1 is LGHDT, CDR2 YNNKEL, per germline (reference sequence). V lost 1 base to trimming and J lost 0 bases, with 6 bases between them. The CDR3 is 14 amino acids.

There are many counts of this clone. The chain couples TRBV7-2 to TRBJ2-7; tentative D call: TRBD2 (6 bases). The CDR3 has 14 residues. V gave up 3 bases and J gave up 3 bases, with 12 bases separating them. Germline V gene lookup returns CDR1 SGHTA and CDR2 FQGNSA. CDR3 coding DNA: TGTGCCAGCAGCTTCACAGTCGGGGGCTACGAGCAGTACTTC. It specifies CASSFTVGGYEQYF.

V is TRBV30 and J is TRBJ1-1; D gene unclear. V was trimmed by 2 bases and J by 1 base, leaving 8 bases between them. This CDR3 spans 13 amino acids. Looked up from germline, CDR1 is GTSNPN and CDR2 is SVGIG (reference sequence). The CDR3 protein is CAWSRRPNTEAFF. The DNA of the CDR3 is TGTGCCTGGAGTAGGAGGCCGAACACTGAAGCTTTCTTT.

The genes are TRBV6-5 and TRBJ1-1; D is unresolved. The CDR3 runs to 16 residues. The germline gives CDR1 MNHEY, CDR2 SVGAGI. V lost 0 bases, J lost 4 bases, and 15 bases lay in between. The CDR3 DNA is TGTGCCAGCAGTTACTCGACGTTGAGGCAGATCACTGAAGCTTTCTTT. This translates into CASSYSTLRQITEAFF.

The chain joins TRBV13 to TRBJ2-3; tentatively, D is TRBD2 (5 bases). Germline V lookup: CDR1 PRHDT, CDR2 FYEKMQ (reference sequence). This CDR3 is 13 amino acids long. The V and J ends lost 3 bases and 8 bases respectively, with 12 bases between them. The chain's CDR3 is CASSFRLTITQYF. In DNA, the CDR3 is TGTGCCAGCAGCTTCCGGTTGACTATTACGCAGTATTTT.

This clone was seen only once. The rearrangement uses TRBV18 and TRBJ1-1; D remains unclear. The CDR3 extends over 11 amino acids. Trimming removed 6 bases at V and 4 bases at J, with 6 bases between. Germline loops: CDR1 KGHSH, CDR2 LQKENI. CDR3 coding DNA: TGTGCCAGCTCTATTGTCACTGAAGCTTTCTTT. Translating it yields CASSIVTEAFF.

The CDR3 DNA is TGTGCCAGCAGTCCCCGGACAGGGATAAACAATGAGCAGTTCTTC. Protein sequence: CASSPRTGINNEQFF. The chain joins TRBV28 to TRBJ2-1, with 8 bases matching TRBD1. The CDR3 loop spans 15 amino acids. V dropped 5 bases and J dropped 5; count of bases not matched to a gene: 8. Germline values: CDR1 MDHEN, CDR2 SYDVKM.

The rearrangement uses TRBV7-3 and TRBJ1-1; TRBD1 matches at 8 bases. The CDR3 spans 13 residues. Per germline, CDR1 SGHTA and CDR2 FQGTGA. Unmatched junction bases numbered 7, after V lost 3 bases and J lost 10 bases. The DNA of the CDR3 is TGTGCCAGCAGCTTGGACAGGGAAGGACTAGCTTTCTTT. Translated, it gives CASSLDREGLAFF.

The chain is built from TRBV7-9 and TRBJ1-1; D unclear. The CDR3 covers 13 residues. V was cut by 1 base and J by 10 bases, with 13 bases left in between. Germline CDR1 reads SEHNR; CDR2 reads FQNEAQ (reference sequence). CDR3 protein: CASSLEANLGAFF. As DNA, the CDR3 is TGTGCCAGCAGCTTAGAAGCGAATTTGGGAGCTTTCTTT.

The V call is TRBV28, the J call TRBJ2-7; 8 bases are a match to TRBD1. The CDR3 contains 16 residues. CDR1 and CDR2 (germline): MDHEN, SYDVKM. Trimming removed 6 bases from V and 3 bases from J; junction bases left unmatched: 13. CDR3 DNA sequence: TGTGCCAGCAGCCCAATCTCCGGGACAGGTGACTACGAGCAGTACTTC. It yields the protein CASSPISGTGDYEQYF.

The V call is TRBV11-3, the J call TRBJ2-6; D is unclear. There are 13 residues in the CDR3. Germline loops: CDR1 SGHNT, CDR2 YENEEA. V lost 2 bases and J 4 bases, leaving 3 bases between the germline ends. The CDR3 DNA is TGTGCCAGCAGCTTAAGCGGGGCCAACGTCCTGACTTTC. Translating gives CASSLSGANVLTF.